The clone carrying this T cell receptor beta chain turned up a few times. RNA transcripts yielded amplified TCR beta CDR3 regions. The TCR CDR3 first-round RT-PCR relied on the HTBI primer set. One entry per CDR3 protein results from TCRdb running MiXCR on the multiplex PCR reads. This table holds some 350,000 distinct CDR3 sequences, about 25% found once. This entry comes from a study of T cells in Graves' hyperthyroidism and ophthalmopathy. The sample comprised blood. This receptor was obtained from a man aged 45-60 years with Graves' hyperthyroidism.

CDR3 sequence reads: CASRASGSLDEQFF. In DNA form, the CDR3 reads TGCGCCAGCAGGGCTAGCGGGAGTCTGGATGAGCAGTTCTTC. The genes are TRBV5-1 and TRBJ2-1; 10 bases agree with TRBD2. The V gene end was trimmed by 5 bases and the J gene end by 8 bases; junction bases not matched to a gene: 7. This CDR3 has 14 residues. CDR1 is SGHRS, CDR2 YFSETQ, per germline.